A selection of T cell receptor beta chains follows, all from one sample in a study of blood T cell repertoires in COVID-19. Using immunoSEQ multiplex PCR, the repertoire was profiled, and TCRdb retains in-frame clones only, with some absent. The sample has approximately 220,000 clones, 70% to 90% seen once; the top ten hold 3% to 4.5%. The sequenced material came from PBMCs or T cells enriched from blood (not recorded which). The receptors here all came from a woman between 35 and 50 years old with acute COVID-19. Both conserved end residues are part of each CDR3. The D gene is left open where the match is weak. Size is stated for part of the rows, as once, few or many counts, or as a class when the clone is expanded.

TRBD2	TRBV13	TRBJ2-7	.	CASSFGSGGKANYEQYF	TGTGCCAGCAGCTTCGGATCGGGGGGTAAGGCTAATTACGAGCAGTACTTC
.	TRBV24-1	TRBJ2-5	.	CATSDPRQTQETQYF	TGTGCCACCAGTGATCCTCGACAGACCCAAGAGACCCAGTACTTC
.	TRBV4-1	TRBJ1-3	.	CASSQGAGASGNTIYF	TGCGCCAGCAGCCAAGGGGCGGGGGCCTCTGGAAACACCATATATTTT
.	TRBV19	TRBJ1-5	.	CASSVQGVYQPQHF	TGTGCCAGTAGTGTACAGGGCGTCTATCAGCCCCAGCATTTT
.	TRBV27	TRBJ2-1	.	CASSLTEYRGSYNEQFF	TGTGCCAGCAGTTTGACAGAGTACAGAGGCTCCTACAATGAGCAGTTCTTC
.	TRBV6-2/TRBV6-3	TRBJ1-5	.	CASSYNLAGGNQPQHF	TGTGCCAGCAGTTATAATTTGGCAGGCGGCAATCAGCCCCAGCATTTT
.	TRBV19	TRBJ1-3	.	CASSVPVRGITGNTIYF	TGTGCCAGTAGTGTGCCGGTCAGGGGTATTACTGGAAACACCATATATTTT
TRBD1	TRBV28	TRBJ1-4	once	CASNSGTGNEKLFF	TGTGCCAGCAATTCCGGGACAGGGAACGAAAAACTGTTTTTT
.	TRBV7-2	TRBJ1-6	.	CASSSNFGHRSPLHF	TGTGCCAGCAGCTCCAATTTTGGACACCGTTCACCCCTCCACTTT
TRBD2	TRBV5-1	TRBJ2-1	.	CASSLELAGALYEQFF	TGCGCCAGCAGCTTGGAACTAGCGGGAGCTCTTTATGAGCAGTTCTTC
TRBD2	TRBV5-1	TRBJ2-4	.	CASSPIGGLAGAKNIQYF	TGCGCCAGCAGCCCTATCGGTGGGCTAGCGGGGGCCAAAAACATTCAGTACTTC
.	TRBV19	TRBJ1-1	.	CASSIGNTEAFF	TGTGCCAGTAGTATCGGGAACACTGAAGCTTTCTTT
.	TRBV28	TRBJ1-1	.	CASRTGGRNTEAFF	TGTGCCAGCAGAACAGGCGGGAGGAACACTGAAGCTTTCTTT
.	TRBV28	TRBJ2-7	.	CASSPGGGYEQYF	TGTGCCAGCAGTCCCGGGGGTGGCTACGAGCAGTACTTC
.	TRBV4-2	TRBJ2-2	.	CASSQDRSNTGELFF	TGTGCCAGCAGCCAAGATCGGTCAAACACCGGGGAGCTGTTTTTT
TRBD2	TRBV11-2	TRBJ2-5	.	CASSLRLAEETQYF	TGTGCCAGCAGCCTTAGACTAGCGGAAGAGACCCAGTACTTC
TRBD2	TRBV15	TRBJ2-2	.	CATSRPSGTRNTGELFF	TGTGCCACCAGCAGACCCTCCGGGACTAGGAACACCGGGGAGCTGTTTTTT
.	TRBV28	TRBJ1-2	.	CASSSVTGGDYGYTF	TGTGCCAGCAGTTCCGTGACAGGAGGTGACTATGGCTACACCTTC
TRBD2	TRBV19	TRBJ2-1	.	CASTGREVQFF	TGTGCCAGTACCGGACGGGAGGTACAGTTCTTC
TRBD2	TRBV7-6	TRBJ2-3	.	CASSSTGLAGTDTQYF	TGTGCCAGCAGCTCCACAGGACTAGCGGGAACAGATACGCAGTATTTT
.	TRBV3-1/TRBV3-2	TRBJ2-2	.	CASSLWTTNTGELFF	TGTGCCAGCAGTTTGTGGACTACTAACACCGGGGAGCTGTTTTTT
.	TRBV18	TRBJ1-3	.	CASSSTTPQGPSGNTIYF	TGTGCCAGCTCATCCACAACCCCCCAGGGCCCCTCTGGAAACACCATATATTTT
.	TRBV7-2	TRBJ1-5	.	CASSAMMSQPQHF	TGTGCCAGCAGCGCCATGATGAGCCAGCCCCAGCATTTT
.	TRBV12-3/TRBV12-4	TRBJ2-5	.	CASSFPQETQYF	TGTGCCAGCAGTTTCCCGCAAGAGACCCAGTACTTC
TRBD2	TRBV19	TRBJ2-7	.	CASSLAGVSYEQYF	TGTGCCAGTAGTTTAGCGGGAGTGTCCTACGAGCAGTACTTC
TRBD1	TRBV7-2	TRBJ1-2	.	CASSSTGPYGYTF	TGTGCCAGCAGCTCGACAGGGCCCTATGGCTACACCTTC
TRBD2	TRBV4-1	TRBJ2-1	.	CASSLTSGGDNEQFF	TGCGCCAGCAGCTTAACTAGCGGGGGGGACAATGAGCAGTTCTTC
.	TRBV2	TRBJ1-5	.	CASSKESLNQPQHF	TGTGCCAGCAGTAAAGAGAGTCTTAATCAGCCCCAGCATTTT
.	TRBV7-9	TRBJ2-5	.	CASSVRASQETQYF	TGTGCCAGCAGCGTGAGGGCCAGCCAAGAGACCCAGTACTTC
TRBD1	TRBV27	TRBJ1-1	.	CASSFQTGGRGEAFF	TGTGCCAGCAGTTTTCAGACAGGGGGCAGGGGTGAAGCTTTCTTT
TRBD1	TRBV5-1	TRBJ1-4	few	CASSPARGMEKLFF	TGCGCCAGCAGCCCTGCCAGGGGGATGGAAAAACTGTTTTTT
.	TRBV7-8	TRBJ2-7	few	CASRGLPPSYEQYF	TGTGCCAGCAGGGGACTCCCCCCGTCCTACGAGCAGTACTTC